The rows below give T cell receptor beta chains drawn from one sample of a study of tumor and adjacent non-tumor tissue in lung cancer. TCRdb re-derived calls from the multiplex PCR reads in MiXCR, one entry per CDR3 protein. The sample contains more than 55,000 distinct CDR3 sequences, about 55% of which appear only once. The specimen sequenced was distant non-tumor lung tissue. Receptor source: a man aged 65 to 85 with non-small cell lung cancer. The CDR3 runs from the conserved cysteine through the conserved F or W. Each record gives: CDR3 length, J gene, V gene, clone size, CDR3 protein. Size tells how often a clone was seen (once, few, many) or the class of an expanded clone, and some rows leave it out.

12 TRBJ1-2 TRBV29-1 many CSVEGTQNGYTF
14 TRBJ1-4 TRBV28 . CASWSWEINEKLFF
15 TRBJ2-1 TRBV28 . CAKTPGQLCYYEQFF
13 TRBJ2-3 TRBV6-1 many CASSESNTDTQYF
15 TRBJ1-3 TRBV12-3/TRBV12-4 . CASSLVQATGSTIYF
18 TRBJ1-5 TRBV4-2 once CASNQGRMQGMSNQPQHF
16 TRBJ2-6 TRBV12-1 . CASSFGDRTGVNVLTF
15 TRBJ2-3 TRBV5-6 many CASSLALRKGDTQYF
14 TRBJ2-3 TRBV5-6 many CASSPQGFTDTQYF
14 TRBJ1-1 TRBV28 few CASSLHRVYTEAFF
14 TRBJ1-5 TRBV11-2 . CASTQTGGGQPQHF
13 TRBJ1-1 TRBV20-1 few CRGVGPRNTEAFF
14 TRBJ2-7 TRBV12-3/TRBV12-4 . CASSPLLCSYGQYF
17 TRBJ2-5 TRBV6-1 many CASSERGLIGNQETQYF
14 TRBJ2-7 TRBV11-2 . CASSLESGSYEQYF
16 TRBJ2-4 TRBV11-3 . CTSGANRGSAKNIQYF
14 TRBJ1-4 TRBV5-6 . CVSSLWNEDEKLFF
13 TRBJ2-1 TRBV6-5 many CASSYQQGFWLFF
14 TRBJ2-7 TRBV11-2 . CTSSEGDRNYEQHF
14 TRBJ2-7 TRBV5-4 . CARSLGPSGYEQYF
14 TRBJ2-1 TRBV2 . CASKLAPRIGEQFF
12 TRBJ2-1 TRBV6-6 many CASTRGGNEQFF
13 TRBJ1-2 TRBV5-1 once CAISTGTDSGYTF
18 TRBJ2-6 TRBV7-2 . CASNLAPGRSSGANVLTF
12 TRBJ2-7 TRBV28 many CASSRSGGEQYF
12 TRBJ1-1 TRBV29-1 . CSVVVLNTEAFF
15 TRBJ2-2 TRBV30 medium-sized CAWSVRNRAAGELFF
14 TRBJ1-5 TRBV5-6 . CTSSLGARDQPQHF
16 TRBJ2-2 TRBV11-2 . CASSLQGTLFAEEPFF
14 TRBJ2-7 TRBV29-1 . CSVSMWHGMDEQYF
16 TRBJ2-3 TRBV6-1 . CASSPPFAGRADTQYF
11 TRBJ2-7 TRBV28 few CASSLYREQYF
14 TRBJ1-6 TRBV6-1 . CASSGLGKGSPLHF
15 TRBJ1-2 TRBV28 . CASRPTSGGRRAYTF
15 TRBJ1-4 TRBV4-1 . CVSSLPNRGQEKLFF
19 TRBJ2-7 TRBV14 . CTSSQRTGEASGGAYEQYF
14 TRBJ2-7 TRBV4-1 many CASSRETGAGEQYF